The source of this T cell receptor (beta chain) is a study of breast tumors, draining lymph nodes, adjacent tissues. General observations from the study: Compared with basal-like, luminal-like tumors shared significantly more repertoire with nontumor tissue. That most tumor T cells come from lymph nodes remained unproven. Data fit most tumor T cells coming from lymph node, expanding in tumor.

The lymph nodes were axillary draining lymph nodes from breast cancer patients. In germline, CDR1 is SGHRS, CDR2 YFSETQ. CDR3 length: 17 amino acids. Germline trimming cut 4 bases from V and 2 bases from J; bases unmatched to any gene: 8. In TCRdb, the multiplex PCR reads were re-called with MiXCR into one record per CDR3 protein. Of roughly 220,000 distinct CDR3 sequences listed, 30% to 35% are singletons. Note on this clonotype: Its antigen is still unknown.

The sequence came from a female donor with breast cancer. Some clones in this sample may be carry-over from other donors' samples. The chain uses TRBV5-1 and TRBJ2-2; 10 bases are a match to TRBD2. The sample comprised axillary lymph node tissue. The CDR3 protein is CASSVTSGRPNTGELFF. CDR3 coding DNA: TGCGCCAGCAGCGTGACTAGCGGGCGCCCAAACACCGGGGAGCTGTTTTTT.